This record looks at one T cell receptor (beta chain) sequence and its context. Its antigen remains unknown. This sample is part of a study of response to subunit inactivated influenza vaccine. Study outcomes and limitations: Each seasonal flu vaccination may recruit only limited new T cells, authors suggested.

This CDR3 spans 14 amino acids. V gave up 3 bases and J gave up 12 bases, with 18 bases separating them. Germline lookup yields CDR1 MDHEN and CDR2 SYDVKM. TCRdb re-called the RT-PCR reads through MiXCR, storing one row per CDR3 protein. The profile shows about 520,000 distinct CDR3 sequences, about 25% of them singletons. This TCR was sampled from a man aged 45-65 years who received an inactivated influenza vaccine. Sequencing used CD4+ T cells sorted from PBMCs, obtained less than 6 days after vaccination. This rearrangement joins TRBV28 to TRBJ2-1; possible D gene TRBD2, 6 bases. The DNA for the CDR3 is TGTGCCAGCAGTTTGCCGGGACTTAAACCGTCGCAGTTCTTC. It codes for CASSLPGLKPSQFF.